The entry below describes one T cell receptor beta chain. Its antigen is unidentified. The sample comes from a study of T cell responses to AZD1222 COVID-19 vaccine. Study-level findings and limits: Nearly half of spike-specific TCRs reportedly target unmutated variant regions. Spike-specific TCR breadth and depth rose after two AZD1222 doses.

Clones were read by immunoSEQ multiplex PCR, and TCRdb kept only the in-frame ones, dropping some. Here the sample spans around 160,000 clones, roughly four fifths being singletons. V lost 0 bases and J lost 5, with 5 bases in between. The length of the CDR3 is 13 residues. Germline V gene lookup returns CDR1 SGHRS and CDR2 YFSETQ. This sequence joins TRBV5-1 and TRBJ1-4, with unresolved D. The sample here was peripheral blood, taken on day 0 of MenACWY control vaccination. The sequence was collected from an adult in good health. The chain's CDR3 is CASSLASNEKLFF. The CDR3 nucleotides are TGCGCCAGCAGCTTGGCCTCCAATGAAAAACTGTTTTTT.